One and the same sample provided the 8 T cell receptor beta chains below, sequenced in a study of blood T cell repertoires in COVID-19. Only in-frame clones appear in the TCRdb table, and some are missing; sequencing was by immunoSEQ multiplex PCR. This sample carries 210,000 or so clones, 80% of them seen once, and the ten largest clones take 4.3%. The sequenced sample was PBMCs or T cells enriched from blood (not recorded which). The receptors originated from a man aged 30-40 years with acute COVID-19.

The chain couples TRBV19 to TRBJ2-3; D might be TRBD1 (5 bases). The germline V gene has CDR1 LNHDA and CDR2 SQIVND (reference sequence). CDR3 size: 14 residues. Trimming left V 2 bases short and J 5 bases short, with 11 bases between. The CDR3 sequence is CASSILSDRDTQYF. The CDR3, as DNA: TGTGCCAGTAGTATACTATCTGACAGAGATACGCAGTATTTT.

The chain employs TRBV7-2 and TRBJ1-1; no firm D call. This CDR3 is 15 amino acids long. Germline assignment: CDR1 SGHTA and CDR2 FQGNSA. Between the trimmed V and J ends, which lost 1 base and 5 bases, there was a span of 14 bases. CDR3 sequence (DNA): TGTGCCAGCAGCTTAGAGTGGCTCCCCGGGACTGAAGCTTTCTTT. This translates into CASSLEWLPGTEAFF.

This clone came up a few times. The V call is TRBV5-6, the J call TRBJ2-6; D gene ambiguous. V gave up 0 bases and J gave up 6 bases, with 13 bases separating them. Germline V gene lookup returns CDR1 SGHDT and CDR2 YYEEEE. The CDR3 spans 16 residues. CDR3 sequence: CASSLVAATKANVLTF. CDR3 bases: TGTGCCAGCAGCTTGGTGGCAGCAACTAAGGCCAACGTCCTGACTTTC.

The CDR3 nucleotides read TGTGCCAGCAGAGGGGGCGTGGATGGCTACACCTTC. Translation gives CASRGGVDGYTF. The rearrangement joins TRBV6-5 to TRBJ1-2; 7 bases fit TRBD1. The CDR3 consists of 12 residues. The germline CDR1 and CDR2 sequences are MNHEY and SVGAGI. V lost 6 bases, J lost 6 bases, and 4 bases stayed unmatched.

This clone has a single count. The chain recombines TRBV13 with TRBJ2-2, with D unresolved. Germline lookup yields CDR1 PRHDT and CDR2 FYEKMQ (reference sequence). Between the trimmed V and J ends, which lost 1 base and 4 bases, there was a span of 10 bases. The CDR3 spans 15 residues. Written as DNA, the CDR3 is TGTGCCAGCAGCTTAGAATCAGGTCCCACCGGGGAGCTGTTTTTT. This gives the protein CASSLESGPTGELFF.

The rearrangement links TRBV28 to TRBJ1-2; D remains ambiguous. The CDR3 runs to 15 residues. In germline, CDR1 is MDHEN, CDR2 SYDVKM. Trimming took off 6 bases at V and 0 bases at J, with 14 bases between the two ends. CDR3 nucleotide sequence: TGTGCCAGCAGAAAATCCGGAGGGCCTAACTATGGCTACACCTTC. This gives the protein CASRKSGGPNYGYTF.

The chain is built from TRBV10-3 and TRBJ2-7; 9 positions agree with TRBD1. With 6 bases clipped from V and 3 bases from J, the junction kept 3 bases outside the gene matches. The CDR3 has 13 amino acids. CDR1 and CDR2 (germline): ENHRY, SYGVKD. For the CDR3, the DNA is TGTGCCATCAGGACAGGGGGAGACTACGAGCAGTACTTC. Translating gives CAIRTGGDYEQYF.

This CDR3 reads CASSQEQLGTEAFF. Written as DNA, the CDR3 is TGCGCCAGCAGCCAAGAGCAGCTAGGCACTGAAGCTTTCTTT. The genes are TRBV4-1 and TRBJ1-1, with D hard to call. Germline lookup yields CDR1 MGHRA and CDR2 YSYEKL. V was shortened by 0 bases and J by 4 bases, with 9 bases between the two germline ends. The CDR3 covers 14 residues.